A single sample is the source of the 23 T cell receptor beta chains below, sequenced in a study of CXCR3-negative and CXCR3-positive naive CD8 T cells. Through 5' RACE with UMI labels, the TRB cDNA libraries were prepared. For each CDR3 protein, TCRdb gives one entry from its re-call of the 5' RACE reads, without DNA. This sample lists about 120,000 distinct CDR3 sequences; its ten largest clones have 0.29%. The sequenced sample was naive CXCR3- CD8+ T cells from blood. Noted subset: CD45RO-CCR7+CD27+CD95- naive CD8+ T cells lacking CXCR3 (TNR3-). The origin of the receptors is a human donor in good health. Some clones in this sample may be carry-over from other donors' samples.

V is TRBV5-1 and J is TRBJ1-1. The CDR3 has 13 residues. Germline values: CDR1 SGHRS, CDR2 YFSETQ. Here the CDR3 reads CASSLTAGTEAFF.

This chain uses TRBV29-1 with TRBJ2-1; TCRdb's D gene call, TRBD1, goes unchecked for lack of DNA. The germline V gene encodes CDR1 SQVTM and CDR2 ANQGSEA. This CDR3 spans 18 amino acids. The CDR3 sequence: CSVEDPGYEGRRYNEQFF.

J is TRBJ2-7 and V is TRBV19; the D call of TRBD1 rests on TCRdb alone, since no DNA is present to check it. CDR3 size: 13 residues. The germline gives CDR1 LNHDA, CDR2 SQIVND (reference sequence). This CDR3 is CASSPGPSYEQYF.

The CDR3 here is CASRLGRPANEQFF. The chain links TRBV27 to TRBJ2-1; the D call of TRBD2 rests on TCRdb alone, since no DNA is present to check it. This CDR3 contains 14 residues. Germline V CDR1 and CDR2: MNHEY, SMNVEV (reference sequence).

The V and J genes are TRBV7-9 and TRBJ2-7; the D call of TRBD2 rests on TCRdb alone, since no DNA is present to check it. Germline V CDR1 and CDR2: SEHNR, FQNEAQ (reference sequence). This CDR3 spans 13 amino acids. CDR3 sequence reads: CASSPPQFPEQYF.

This rearrangement joins TRBV29-1 to TRBJ1-1; TCRdb outputs TRBD1, but without DNA this stays unchecked. CDR3 length: 13 residues. Per germline, CDR1 SQVTM and CDR2 ANQGSEA. Here the CDR3 reads CSVKRTENTEAFF.

The chain has TRBV12-5 and TRBJ1-1; TCRdb indicates TRBD1, and absent DNA this call remains unverified. Germline CDR1 reads LGHNT; CDR2 reads FRNRAP. The CDR3 contains 15 residues. Here the CDR3 reads CASGLVHTGADEAFF.

The chain combines TRBV29-1 with TRBJ2-2; checking the TCRdb D call of TRBD1 is not possible without DNA. The CDR3 totals 13 residues. Germline values: CDR1 SQVTM, CDR2 ANQGSEA. The CDR3 region is CSALTGNTGELFF.

The chain is built from TRBV5-6 and TRBJ2-5; TCRdb's D call, TRBD1, is unchecked because there is no DNA. The CDR3 is made up of 15 amino acids. CDR1 and CDR2 from the germline V gene are SGHDT and YYEEEE. The chain's CDR3 is CASSFAGGLGETQYF.

The V and J genes are TRBV29-1 and TRBJ2-1; with no DNA, the TCRdb D assignment of TRBD1 cannot be verified. The CDR3 is made up of 14 amino acids. CDR1 is SQVTM and CDR2 is ANQGSEA in the germline V gene. This CDR3 is CSVDPVSSYNEQFF.

The chain uses TRBV11-2 and TRBJ2-5; the D gene TCRdb calls, TRBD1, cannot be checked with no DNA. Looked up from germline, CDR1 is SGHAT and CDR2 is FQNNGV. This CDR3 is built from 14 residues. The CDR3 sequence is CASSPPGGWETQYF.

V is TRBV9 and J is TRBJ1-4; TCRdb's D gene call, TRBD1, goes unchecked for lack of DNA. This CDR3 has 16 amino acids. Germline V gene lookup returns CDR1 SGDLS and CDR2 YYNGEE. CDR3 protein: CASSPRQGGTNEKLFF.

V and J are TRBV6-6 and TRBJ2-2; TCRdb indicates TRBD1, and absent DNA this call remains unverified. This CDR3 has 15 residues. Per the germline V gene, CDR1 is MNHNY and CDR2 is SVGAGI (reference sequence). The CDR3 reads CASSYGTGNTGELFF.

The rearrangement links TRBV4-2 to TRBJ2-7. The CDR3 sequence is 15 residues long. Per the germline V gene, CDR1 is LGHNA and CDR2 is YNFKEQ. The chain's CDR3 is CASSHLTLSSYEQYF.

This chain links TRBV25-1 with TRBJ1-4; with no DNA, the TCRdb D assignment of TRBD1 cannot be verified. The CDR3 covers 15 residues. The germline V gene encodes CDR1 MGHDK and CDR2 SYGVNS. CDR3 amino acids: CASRPGTGGSEKLFF.

The rearrangement joins TRBV7-9 to TRBJ2-1; TCRdb's D gene call, TRBD2, goes unchecked for lack of DNA. This CDR3 comprises 15 residues. CDR1 and CDR2 from the germline V gene are SEHNR and FQNEAQ (reference sequence). CDR3 sequence: CASSSGTRAYNEQFF.

The chain carries TRBV7-9 and TRBJ2-7; TCRdb gives TRBD1 as the D gene, but with no DNA this cannot be confirmed. Germline values: CDR1 SEHNR, CDR2 FQNEAQ (reference sequence). The CDR3 is made up of 14 amino acids. CDR3: CASSYRQGAHEQYF.

This chain uses TRBV29-1 with TRBJ2-1; no DNA is available, so the TRBD1 call from TCRdb remains unchecked. Germline CDR1 reads SQVTM; CDR2 reads ANQGSEA. The CDR3 has 14 amino acids. This CDR3 is CSVEDRQGYNEQFF.

This CDR3 is CASRLQGQGGGYTF. This rearrangement joins TRBV27 to TRBJ1-2; there is no DNA to check the TCRdb D call of TRBD1. Germline CDR1 is MNHEY and CDR2 is SMNVEV (reference sequence). This CDR3 spans 14 amino acids.

V gene TRBV4-1 combines with J gene TRBJ1-5; TCRdb outputs TRBD1, but without DNA this stays unchecked. Germline values: CDR1 MGHRA, CDR2 YSYEKL. This CDR3 spans 15 amino acids. CDR3 protein: CASRNTGLGNQPQHF.

The chain combines TRBV29-1 with TRBJ2-3; TCRdb's D call of TRBD1 is untestable without DNA. The V gene's germline CDR1 is SQVTM and CDR2 ANQGSEA. The CDR3 runs to 16 residues. The CDR3 loop reads CSVEELDGGLPDTQYF.

The chain links TRBV20-1 to TRBJ2-7. Per the germline V gene, CDR1 is DFQATT and CDR2 is SNEGSKA (reference sequence). The CDR3 is made up of 13 amino acids. CDR3 sequence reads: CSARSHNSYEQYF.

The genes are TRBV5-1 and TRBJ2-2; TCRdb outputs TRBD1, but without DNA this stays unchecked. The CDR3 sequence is 14 residues long. In germline, CDR1 is SGHRS, CDR2 YFSETQ. The CDR3 loop is CASSFRVNTGELFF.